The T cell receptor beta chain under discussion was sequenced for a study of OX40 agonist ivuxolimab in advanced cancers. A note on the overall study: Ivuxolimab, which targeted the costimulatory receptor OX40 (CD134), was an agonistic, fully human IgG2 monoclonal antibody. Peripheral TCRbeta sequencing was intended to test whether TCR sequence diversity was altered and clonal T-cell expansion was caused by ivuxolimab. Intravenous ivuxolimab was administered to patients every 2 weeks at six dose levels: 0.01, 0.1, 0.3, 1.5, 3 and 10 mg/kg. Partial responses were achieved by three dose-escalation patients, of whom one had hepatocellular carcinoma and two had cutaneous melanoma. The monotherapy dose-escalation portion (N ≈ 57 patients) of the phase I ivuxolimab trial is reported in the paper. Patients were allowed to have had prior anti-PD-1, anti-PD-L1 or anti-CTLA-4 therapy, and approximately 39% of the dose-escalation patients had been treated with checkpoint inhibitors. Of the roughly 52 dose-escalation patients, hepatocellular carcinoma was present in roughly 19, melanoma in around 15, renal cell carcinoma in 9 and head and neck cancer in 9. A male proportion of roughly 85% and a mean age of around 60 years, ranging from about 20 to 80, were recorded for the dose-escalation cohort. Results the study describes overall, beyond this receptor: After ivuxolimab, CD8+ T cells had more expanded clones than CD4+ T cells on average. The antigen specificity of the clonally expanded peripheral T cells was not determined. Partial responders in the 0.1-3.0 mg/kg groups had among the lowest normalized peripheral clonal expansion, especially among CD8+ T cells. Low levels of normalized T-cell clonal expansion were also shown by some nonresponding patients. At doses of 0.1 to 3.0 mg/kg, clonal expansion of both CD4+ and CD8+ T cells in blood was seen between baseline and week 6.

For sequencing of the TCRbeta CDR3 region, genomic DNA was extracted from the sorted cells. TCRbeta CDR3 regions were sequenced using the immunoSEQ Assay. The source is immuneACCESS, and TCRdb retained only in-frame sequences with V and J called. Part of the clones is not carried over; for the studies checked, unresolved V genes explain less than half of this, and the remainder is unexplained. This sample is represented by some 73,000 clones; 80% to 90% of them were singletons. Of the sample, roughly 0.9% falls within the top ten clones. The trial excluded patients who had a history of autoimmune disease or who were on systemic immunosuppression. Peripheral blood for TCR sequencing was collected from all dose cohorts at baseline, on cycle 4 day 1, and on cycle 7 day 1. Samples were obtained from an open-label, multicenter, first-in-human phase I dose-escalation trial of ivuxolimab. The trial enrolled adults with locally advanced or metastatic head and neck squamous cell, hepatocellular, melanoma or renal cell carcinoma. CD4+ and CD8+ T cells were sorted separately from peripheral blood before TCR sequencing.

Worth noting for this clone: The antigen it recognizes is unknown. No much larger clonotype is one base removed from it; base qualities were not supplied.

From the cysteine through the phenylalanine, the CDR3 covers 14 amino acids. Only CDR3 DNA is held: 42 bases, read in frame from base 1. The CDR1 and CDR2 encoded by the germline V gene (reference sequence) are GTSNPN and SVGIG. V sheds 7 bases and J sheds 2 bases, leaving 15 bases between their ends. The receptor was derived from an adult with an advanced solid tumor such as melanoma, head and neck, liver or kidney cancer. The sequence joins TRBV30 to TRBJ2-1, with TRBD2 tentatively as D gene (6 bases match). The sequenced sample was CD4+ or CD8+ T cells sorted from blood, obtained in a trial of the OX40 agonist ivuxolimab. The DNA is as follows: TGTGCCTTAGAAGGAGGGCAGCCCTACAATGAGCAGTTCTTC. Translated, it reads CALEGGQPYNEQFF.